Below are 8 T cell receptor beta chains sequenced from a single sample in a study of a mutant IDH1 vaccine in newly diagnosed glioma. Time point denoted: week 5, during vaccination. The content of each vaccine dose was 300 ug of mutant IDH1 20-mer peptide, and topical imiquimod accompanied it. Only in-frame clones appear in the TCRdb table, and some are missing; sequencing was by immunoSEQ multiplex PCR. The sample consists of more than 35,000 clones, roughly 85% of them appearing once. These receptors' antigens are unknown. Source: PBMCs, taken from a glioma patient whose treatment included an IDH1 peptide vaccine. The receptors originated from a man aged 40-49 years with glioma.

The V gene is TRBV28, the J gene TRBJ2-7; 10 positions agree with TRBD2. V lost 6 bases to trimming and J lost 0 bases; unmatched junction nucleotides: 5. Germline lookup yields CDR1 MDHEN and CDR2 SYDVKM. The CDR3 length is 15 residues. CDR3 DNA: TGTGCCAGCAGACCCCTAGCGGGGGACTCCTACGAGCAGTACTTC. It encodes CASRPLAGDSYEQYF.

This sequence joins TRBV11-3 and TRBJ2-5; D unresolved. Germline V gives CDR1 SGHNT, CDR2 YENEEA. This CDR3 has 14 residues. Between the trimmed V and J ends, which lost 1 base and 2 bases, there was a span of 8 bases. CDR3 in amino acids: CASSLGRSQETQYF. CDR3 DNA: TGTGCCAGCAGCTTAGGTCGATCGCAAGAGACCCAGTACTTC.

This CDR3 is CASSASGSGSYEQYF. CDR3 coding DNA: TGTGCCAGTAGTGCTAGCGGGAGTGGGTCCTACGAGCAGTACTTC. The chain joins TRBV19 to TRBJ2-7; TRBD2 matches 10 bases. V was pared by 5 bases and J by 1 base, with 5 bases of the junction left unmatched. The CDR3 sequence is 15 residues long. The germline V gene encodes CDR1 LNHDA and CDR2 SQIVND (reference sequence).

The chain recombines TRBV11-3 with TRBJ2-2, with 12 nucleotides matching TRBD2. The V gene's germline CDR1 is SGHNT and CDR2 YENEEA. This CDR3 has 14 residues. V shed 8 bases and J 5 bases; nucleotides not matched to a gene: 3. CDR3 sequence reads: CASSGTSGTGELFF. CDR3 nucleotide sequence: TGTGCCAGCTCCGGGACTAGCGGGACCGGGGAGCTGTTTTTT.

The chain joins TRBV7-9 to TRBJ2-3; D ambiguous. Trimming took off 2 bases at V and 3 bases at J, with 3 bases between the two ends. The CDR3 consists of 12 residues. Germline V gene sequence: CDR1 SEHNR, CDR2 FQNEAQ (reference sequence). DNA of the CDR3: TGTGCCAGCAGCTTATTAACAGATACGCAGTATTTT. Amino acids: CASSLLTDTQYF.

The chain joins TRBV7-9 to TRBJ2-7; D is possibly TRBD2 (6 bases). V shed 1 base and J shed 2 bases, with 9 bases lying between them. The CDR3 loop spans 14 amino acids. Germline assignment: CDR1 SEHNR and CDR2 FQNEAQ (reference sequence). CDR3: CASSLGLDTYEQYF. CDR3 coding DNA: TGTGCCAGCAGCTTAGGACTAGATACCTACGAGCAGTACTTC.

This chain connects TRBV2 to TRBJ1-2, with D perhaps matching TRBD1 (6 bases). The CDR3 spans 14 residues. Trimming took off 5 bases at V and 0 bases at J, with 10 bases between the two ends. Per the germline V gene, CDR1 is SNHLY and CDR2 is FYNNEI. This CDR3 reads CASSKTGANYGYTF. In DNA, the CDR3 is TGTGCCAGCAGTAAGACAGGAGCTAACTATGGCTACACCTTC.

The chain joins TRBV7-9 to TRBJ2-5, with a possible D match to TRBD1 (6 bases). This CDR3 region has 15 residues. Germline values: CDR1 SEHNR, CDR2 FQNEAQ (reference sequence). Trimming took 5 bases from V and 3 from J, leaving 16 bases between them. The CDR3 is CASSRATGQKETQYF. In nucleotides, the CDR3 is TGTGCCAGCAGCCGAGCGACTGGACAGAAAGAGACCCAGTACTTC. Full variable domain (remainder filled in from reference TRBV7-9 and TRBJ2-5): DTGVSQNPRHKITKRGQNVTFRCDPISEHNRLYWYRQTLGQGPEFLTYFQNEAQLEKSRLLSDRFSAERPKGSFSTLEIQRTEQGDSAMYLCASSRATGQKETQYFGPGTRLLVL.